This T cell receptor (beta chain) appears in the sequencing data of a study of shared clonotypes between healthy human individuals. As regards this clone: Antigen specificity is unknown.

Per the germline V gene, CDR1 is MDHEN and CDR2 is SYDVKM. V lost 5 bases and J lost 5, with 16 bases in between. The CDR3 length is 15 residues. Evenly divided among several immunoSEQ plates was the genomic DNA of each subset. Assay used: immunoSEQ multiplex PCR; TCRdb lists only in-frame clones, some missing. The sample includes approximately 99,000 clones, over 65% of them seen just once. Study findings and constraints: Naive CD4 clonotype sharing across several donors was around 5.5%.

The V and J genes are TRBV28 and TRBJ2-1; D remains ambiguous. The sequencing sample was made of memory CD8+ T cells sorted from blood. Documented subset: CD45RO+ cells pooled with CCR7-negative TemRA cells. The source of this sequence is a woman aged 25 to 39 in good health. DNA for the CDR3: TGTGCCAGCAGTCCCGCCCCCGACTCTAACAATGAGCAGTTCTTC. Encoded protein: CASSPAPDSNNEQFF.